Sequencing of this TCR beta chain was carried out in a study of blood T cell repertoires in COVID-19 (dated by TCRdb to 2018 to 2021). Notes on the research overall: The collaborator samples originated in the United States, Italy and Spain and spanned the acute and convalescent phases of COVID-19. The material from the prospective study consisted of cDNA or gDNA derived from T cells, B-cell-depleted T cells, or PBMCs. Deeply sampled blood TCRbeta repertoires from subjects exposed to, actively infected with, or recovered from COVID-19 were included in the dataset. The repertoires were released in a freely available public database meant as a resource for research on the immune response to SARS-CoV-2. The samples were drawn from two sources: the first 160 participants of the ongoing ImmuneRACE study, and 1,200 or so subjects contributed by 6 global collaborators. The sample metadata nearly always contained a de-identified subject ID, COVID-19 status, age in years and sex. Where available, HLA class I and class II types were taken from metadata supplied by the sample provider and were not determined by assay-based typing.

TCRbeta CDR3 regions were amplified from genomic DNA by means of the immunoSEQ Assay, a bias-controlled multiplex PCR. Per the original workflow: Within the assay, amplification of reference gene primers was used to estimate how many nucleated cells each sample contained. To quantify the absolute abundance of each unique TCRbeta CDR3 rearrangement, sequence reads were collapsed and filtered. For each sample, productive Simpson clonality was calculated by taking the square root of Simpson's diversity index across productive rearrangements. The clones in this table, taken by TCRdb from immuneACCESS, are in-frame only. Not every clone is retained; where verified, under half of the shortfall comes from an unresolved V gene, and the cause of the rest is unknown. V, J and clone size were drawn from that table, and D and trimming were deduced from the DNA. Within this sample are 200,000 to 250,000 clones, with less than 85% of them counted one time only. About 1.8% of the sample lies in the top ten.

In the prospective study, participants were 18 to 89 years old, resided in under 30 geographic areas of the United States, and were enrolled through a virtual design. In the prospective study, participants were assigned to cohorts based on the clinical history participants reported in a screening survey and a study questionnaire. Recovered participants in ImmuneRACE Cohort 3 were defined by two consecutive negative NP/OP PCR tests, clearance by a healthcare professional, or resolution of symptoms. Mobile phlebotomists in the prospective study collected whole blood, serum and a nasopharyngeal or oropharyngeal swab from every participant. Participants in the prospective study had the option to provide additional blood draws and questionnaires over a roughly two-month period. Prospective study blood samples were shipped either frozen or at room temperature before DNA extraction. This clone has more than one count but fewer than ten. Its antigen is unknown. Base quality data are lacking; no much larger clone is found one base away.

Broad study findings and their caveats: Clinical and demographic metadata were provided uncurated, with the amount varying by source and participant.

Trimming accounts for 6 bases at V and 2 bases at J, while the number of junction bases matched to no gene is 6. Reading from cysteine to phenylalanine, the CDR3 counts 15 amino acids. CDR3 DNA only is kept here, 45 bases in frame from base 1. The germline V gene (reference sequence) specifies LNHDA as CDR1 and SQIVND as CDR2. The source material was PBMCs or T cells enriched from blood (not recorded which). The source of this sequence is a man aged 55 to 70 who had recovered from COVID-19. The chain employs TRBV19 and TRBJ2-1; 8 junctional bases match TRBD2. The CDR3 corresponds to CASSLSGGPYNEQFF. The nucleotides are TGTGCCAGTAGCCTCAGCGGGGGCCCCTACAATGAGCAGTTCTTC.